This is a list of T cell receptor beta chains from one sample in a study of blood T cells in healthy people across ages. From the 5' RACE reads, TCRdb called clonotypes with MiXCR, one entry per CDR3 protein. The sample includes 850,000 to 1,100,000 distinct CDR3 sequences, under 40% of them seen just once. The sequenced material came from blood. All receptors derive from a man between 18 and 29 years old in good health. Each CDR3 is given with its conserved first and last residue. Fields, in order: V gene, J gene, D gene, clone size, CDR3 DNA, CDR3 protein. The D gene is left open where the match is weak. The size entry is marked missing in some rows and otherwise reads once, few, many or a size class.

TRBV20-1	TRBJ2-1	TRBD1	many	TGCAGTGCTAAAGGACAGGGAGGAGTTAATGAGCAGTTCTTC	CSAKGQGGVNEQFF
TRBV6-5	TRBJ2-1	TRBD2	.	TGTGCCAGCAGTTACGGGACTAGCCCTTACAATGAGCAGTTCTTC	CASSYGTSPYNEQFF
TRBV9	TRBJ2-3	.	many	TGTGCCAGCAGCGGAGACGATACGCAGTATTTT	CASSGDDTQYF
TRBV15	TRBJ1-1	.	once	TGTGCCACCAGCCCGAAGGGACTGTCTATTGACACTGAAGCTTTCTTT	CATSPKGLSIDTEAFF
TRBV25-1	TRBJ1-1	.	.	TGTGCCAGCAGTGAACCGAACACTGAAGCTTTCTTT	CASSEPNTEAFF
TRBV27	TRBJ1-2	TRBD1	.	TGTGCCAGCAGTTTATTAACGAGGACAGGGGATAACTATGGCTACACCTTC	CASSLLTRTGDNYGYTF
TRBV7-9	TRBJ1-2	.	.	TGTGCCAGCAGCTTGGACGGGATTTATAACTATGGCTACACCTTC	CASSLDGIYNYGYTF
TRBV29-1	TRBJ1-1	TRBD1	few	TGCAGCGAAACAGGGGGTGTTCGGAACACTGAAGCTTTCTTT	CSETGGVRNTEAFF
TRBV20-1	TRBJ1-2	.	.	TGCAGTGCTACCGGCAATACCTATGGCTACACCTTC	CSATGNTYGYTF
TRBV10-3	TRBJ2-5	.	few	TGTGCCATCAGCAGGGTAGAAGTCGAGACCCAGTACTTC	CAISRVEVETQYF
TRBV4-1	TRBJ1-2	.	.	TGCGCCAGCAGCCAAGCAATGAGGATTAACTATGGCTACACCTTC	CASSQAMRINYGYTF
TRBV15	TRBJ2-3	.	many	TGTGCCACCAGCAGAGATGAAGAGGCAGATACGCAGTATTTT	CATSRDEEADTQYF
TRBV3-1	TRBJ1-2	.	.	TGTGCCAGCAGCCAAGATTTTAGGTCCGGCGGCTACACCTTC	CASSQDFRSGGYTF
TRBV4-1	TRBJ1-2	.	few	TGCGCCAGCAGCCAACCAACAGGGTTGCGAAATGGCTACACCTTC	CASSQPTGLRNGYTF
TRBV13	TRBJ1-5	TRBD1	once	TGTGCCAGCAGCTTAAAAGGACAGGGTCGTGGTAATCAGCCCCAGCATTTT	CASSLKGQGRGNQPQHF
TRBV29-1	TRBJ2-3	.	.	TGCAGCGTTGATCCGGGAACCCACACAGATACGCAGTATTTT	CSVDPGTHTDTQYF
TRBV7-9	TRBJ1-2	.	few	TGTGCCAGCAGCTTAAAATTTGGCTACACCTTC	CASSLKFGYTF
TRBV4-2	TRBJ1-2	.	.	TGTGCCAGCACCGACCTAGGTGGCTACACCTTC	CASTDLGGYTF
TRBV6-5	TRBJ2-5	.	.	TGTGCCAGCAGTTACGTCGGGATGCAAGAGACCCAGTACTTC	CASSYVGMQETQYF
TRBV27	TRBJ2-3	.	many	TGTGCCAGCAGTTTATCGTCCCGAGATACGCAGTATTTT	CASSLSSRDTQYF
TRBV12-3/TRBV12-4	TRBJ1-1	.	few	TGTGCCAGCAGTTTTGGGGGGCGCCCAGTTCGGGACACTGAAGCTTTCTTT	CASSFGGRPVRDTEAFF
TRBV7-9	TRBJ1-4	.	.	TGTGCCAGCAGCTTACGGGCGACTTCTAATGAAAAACTGTTTTTT	CASSLRATSNEKLFF
TRBV28	TRBJ2-1	.	.	TGTGCCAGCAGTTCGACCCTCTCATCTACCCGGAGAAGTGAGCAGTTCTTC	CASSSTLSSTRRSEQFF
TRBV20-1	TRBJ1-2	.	.	TGCAGTGCTTACGGGGCGGGAAACTATGGCTACACCTTC	CSAYGAGNYGYTF
TRBV25-1	TRBJ1-2	.	once	TGTGCCAGCAGTCTACACCCGGGTTGTTGTGGCTACACCTTC	CASSLHPGCCGYTF
TRBV7-2	TRBJ2-1	.	few	TGTGCCAGCAGCTACCGACAGGCTAGAGGCTCCTACAATGAGCAGTTCTTC	CASSYRQARGSYNEQFF
TRBV20-1	TRBJ2-7	.	few	TGCAGTGCTAGAGATAGACTAGTGTTTGACGAGCAGTACTTC	CSARDRLVFDEQYF
TRBV4-3	TRBJ1-4	.	.	TGCGCCAGCACCCCACGTATACCCCCAGTCAATGAAAAACTGTTTTTT	CASTPRIPPVNEKLFF